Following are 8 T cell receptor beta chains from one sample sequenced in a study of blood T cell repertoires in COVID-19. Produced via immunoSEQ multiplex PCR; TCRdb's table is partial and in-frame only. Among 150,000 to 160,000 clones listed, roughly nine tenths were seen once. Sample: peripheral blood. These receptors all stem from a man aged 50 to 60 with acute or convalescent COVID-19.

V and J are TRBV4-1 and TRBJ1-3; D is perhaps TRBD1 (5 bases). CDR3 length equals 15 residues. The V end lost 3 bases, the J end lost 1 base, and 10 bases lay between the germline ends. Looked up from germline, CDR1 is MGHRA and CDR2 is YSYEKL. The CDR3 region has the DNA TGCGCCAGCAGCCAGACTCAGGGTTCTGGAAACACCATATATTTT. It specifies CASSQTQGSGNTIYF.

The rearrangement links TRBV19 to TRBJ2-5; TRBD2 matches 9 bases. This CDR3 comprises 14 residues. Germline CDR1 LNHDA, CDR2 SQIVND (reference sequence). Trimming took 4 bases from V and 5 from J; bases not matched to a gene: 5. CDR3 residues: CASSSGGAVETQYF. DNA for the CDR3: TGTGCCAGTAGTAGCGGGGGGGCGGTGGAGACCCAGTACTTC.

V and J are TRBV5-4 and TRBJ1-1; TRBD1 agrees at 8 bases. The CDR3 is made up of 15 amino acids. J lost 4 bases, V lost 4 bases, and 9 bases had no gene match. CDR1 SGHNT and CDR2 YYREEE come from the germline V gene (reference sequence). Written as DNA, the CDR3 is TGTGCCAGCAGCCTGACAGGGGACGGAAGCACTGAAGCTTTCTTT. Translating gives CASSLTGDGSTEAFF.

The CDR3 nucleotides are TGCAGCGTTGCGGGGACAGGCACTGAAGCTTTCTTT. It is translated as CSVAGTGTEAFF. This rearrangement joins TRBV29-1 to TRBJ1-1; 8 nucleotides agree with TRBD1. The CDR3 length is 12 residues. Trimming removed 4 bases from V and 4 bases from J; junction bases left unmatched: 2. Germline loops: CDR1 SQVTM, CDR2 ANQGSEA.

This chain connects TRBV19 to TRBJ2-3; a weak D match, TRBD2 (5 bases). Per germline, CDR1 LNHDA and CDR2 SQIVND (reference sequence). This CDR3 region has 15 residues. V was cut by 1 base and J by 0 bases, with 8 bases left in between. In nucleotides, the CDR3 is TGTGCCAGTAGTATAGCTGAGCGGAGCACAGATACGCAGTATTTT. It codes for CASSIAERSTDTQYF.

CDR3 amino acids: CASYRDSNTGELFF. The CDR3 DNA is TGTGCCAGCTACCGGGACAGTAACACCGGGGAGCTGTTTTTT. The rearrangement uses TRBV2 and TRBJ2-2; TRBD1 matches at 7 bases. V was pared by 8 bases and J by 2 bases, with 5 bases of the junction left unmatched. Germline assignment: CDR1 SNHLY and CDR2 FYNNEI. The CDR3 runs 14 residues. Supplemented by reference TRBV2 and TRBJ2-2, the full variable domain reads EPEVTQTPSHQVTQMGQEVILRCVPISNHLYFYWYRQILGQKVEFLVSFYNNEISEKSEIFDDQFSVERPDGSNFTLKIRSTKLEDSAMYFCASYRDSNTGELFFGEGSRLTVL.

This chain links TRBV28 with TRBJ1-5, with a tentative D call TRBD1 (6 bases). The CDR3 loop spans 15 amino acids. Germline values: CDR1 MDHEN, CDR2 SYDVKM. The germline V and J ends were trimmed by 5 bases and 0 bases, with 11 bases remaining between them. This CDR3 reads CASSIEDSSNQPQHF. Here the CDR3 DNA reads TGTGCCAGCAGTATCGAGGACAGTAGCAATCAGCCCCAGCATTTT.

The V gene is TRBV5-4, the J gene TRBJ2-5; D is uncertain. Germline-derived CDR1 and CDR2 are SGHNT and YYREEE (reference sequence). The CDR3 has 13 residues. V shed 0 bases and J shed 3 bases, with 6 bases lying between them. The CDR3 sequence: CASSLGPEETQYF. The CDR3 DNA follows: TGTGCCAGCAGCTTGGGGCCAGAAGAGACCCAGTACTTC.